The 4 T cell receptor beta chains given below trace back to one sample, sequenced in a study of control samples from healthy donors and cancer patients. Using immunoSEQ multiplex PCR, the repertoire was profiled, and TCRdb retains in-frame clones only, with some absent. The data contain approximately 150,000 clones, around 92% of them singletons. The sequencing sample was made of PBMCs. The receptors shown here come from a man aged 45-65 years with head and neck cancer.

This clone was counted a single time. V and J are TRBV6-1 and TRBJ2-3; TRBD2 matches 11 bases. Germline V gene lookup returns CDR1 MNHNS and CDR2 SASEGT. With 3 bases clipped from V and 6 bases from J, the junction kept 11 bases outside the gene matches. CDR3 length: 17 residues. The CDR3 DNA follows: TGTGCCAGCAGTGATCTAGCGGGGGGAAGGGAATCGGATACGCAGTATTTT. Protein: CASSDLAGGRESDTQYF.

The rearrangement links TRBV12-3 or TRBV12-4 to TRBJ1-5; no reliable D call. V lost 7 bases and J 8 bases, leaving 12 bases between the germline ends. The CDR3 runs 12 residues. Here the CDR3 reads CASTVDLEPQHF. CDR3 bases: TGTGCCAGCACCGTGGACCTTGAGCCCCAGCATTTT.

The CDR3 nucleotides are TGTGCCAGCAGCCTAAAACGGGGAAAGAACACTGAAGCTTTCTTT. Encoded protein: CASSLKRGKNTEAFF. This rearrangement joins TRBV3-1 (or the pseudogene TRBV3-2) to TRBJ1-1; D is unclear. V gave up 4 bases and J gave up 1 base, with 13 bases separating them. This CDR3 is 15 amino acids long. The germline gives CDR1 LGHDT, CDR2 YNNKEL (reference sequence).

V gene TRBV2 combines with J gene TRBJ2-4; D gene uncertain. The CDR3 spans 13 residues. The V and J ends lost 6 bases and 8 bases respectively, with 14 bases between them. Germline CDR1 is SNHLY and CDR2 is FYNNEI. The CDR3 coding sequence is TGTGCCAGCAGAATACGGCGCAGGCACATTCAGTACTTC. Translated: CASRIRRRHIQYF.